This TCR beta chain was sequenced for a study of cytomegalovirus exposure and HLA in healthy donors. Germline lookup yields CDR1 SQVTM and CDR2 ANQGSEA. The V and J ends lost 6 bases and 4 bases respectively, with 22 bases between them. The CDR3 runs 15 residues. A note on this clone: The antigen is not known.

Researchers ran the PCR with 60 Vbeta and 13 Jbeta primers. Produced via immunoSEQ multiplex PCR; TCRdb's table is partial and in-frame only. The repertoire has around 120,000 clones, about three quarters of them found once; the top ten carry under 1.2%. Study observations and caveats: In vitro experiments confirmed that three CMV-associated chains were specific for CMV antigens. In a later analysis, at a false discovery rate of 0.05, 17,000 or so TCR beta sequences were associated with HLA alleles. Researchers counted 150 to 200 TCR beta chains as cytomegalovirus-associated.

This donor lacks a recorded CMV serostatus. The sequenced sample consisted of PBMCs. This chain uses TRBV29-1 with TRBJ2-7; TRBD1 is a possible D gene (6 bases). The origin of this receptor is a human donor in good health. The CDR3 region is CSVNSPTGGIYEQYF. DNA of the CDR3: TGCAGCGTCAATAGTCCGACAGGAGGAATATACGAGCAGTACTTC.